These T cell receptor beta chains were read from a single sample in a study of CD8+CD57+ T cells in acquired aplastic anemia. TCRdb processed the reads anew with MiXCR; each CDR3 protein has one entry. The top ten clones hold about 42% of a sample with over 150,000 distinct CDR3 sequences, more than 60% of them seen once. Sequencing was done on a sample of sorted CD4+, CD8+, or CD8+CD57+ T cells (not recorded which) from PBMCs. The origin of the receptors is a human donor with aplastic anemia. Each CDR3 is given with its conserved first and last residue. The D gene is left open where the match is weak. Size tells how often a clone was seen (once, few, many) or the class of an expanded clone, and some rows leave it out.

d_call: TRBD1; v_call: TRBV4-3; clone_size: -; j_call: TRBJ2-7; cdr3_aa: CASSQAQGASYEQYF; cdr3_nt: TGCGCCAGCAGCCAAGCACAGGGGGCCTCCTACGAGCAGTACTTC
d_call: TRBD2; v_call: TRBV12-3/TRBV12-4; clone_size: -; j_call: TRBJ2-7; cdr3_aa: CASTRTSGSGGEQYF; cdr3_nt: TGTGCCAGTACACGCACTAGCGGGAGTGGGGGCGAGCAGTACTTC
d_call: -; v_call: TRBV24-1; clone_size: -; j_call: TRBJ2-5; cdr3_aa: CATSQTYQETQYF; cdr3_nt: TGTGCCACCAGTCAGACCTACCAAGAGACCCAGTACTTC
d_call: TRBD2; v_call: TRBV14; clone_size: few; j_call: TRBJ2-1; cdr3_aa: CASSIDRAGGSYNEQFF; cdr3_nt: TGTGCCAGCAGCATAGACAGAGCGGGAGGCTCCTACAATGAGCAGTTCTTC
d_call: -; v_call: TRBV20-1; clone_size: few; j_call: TRBJ1-2; cdr3_aa: CSARRQMEGYTF; cdr3_nt: TGCAGTGCTAGACGGCAGATGGAAGGCTACACCTTC
d_call: TRBD1; v_call: TRBV29-1; clone_size: -; j_call: TRBJ2-7; cdr3_aa: CSVGTGSYEQYF; cdr3_nt: TGCAGCGTGGGGACAGGGTCCTACGAGCAGTACTTC
d_call: TRBD2; v_call: TRBV7-2; clone_size: -; j_call: TRBJ2-7; cdr3_aa: CASSLGSSASGSYEQYF; cdr3_nt: TGTGCCAGCAGCTTAGGGTCTTCGGCTAGCGGGAGCTACGAGCAGTACTTC
d_call: TRBD1; v_call: TRBV14; clone_size: few; j_call: TRBJ1-1; cdr3_aa: CASSPLQGMNTEAFF; cdr3_nt: TGTGCCAGCAGCCCTCTACAGGGGATGAACACTGAAGCTTTCTTT
d_call: -; v_call: TRBV19; clone_size: -; j_call: TRBJ2-2; cdr3_aa: CATGGSNQNTGELFF; cdr3_nt: TGTGCCACTGGGGGGTCGAATCAGAACACCGGGGAGCTGTTTTTT
d_call: -; v_call: TRBV24-1; clone_size: few; j_call: TRBJ2-3; cdr3_aa: CATSDWSAKGTDTQYF; cdr3_nt: TGTGCCACCAGTGATTGGTCAGCAAAAGGCACAGATACGCAGTATTTT
d_call: TRBD1; v_call: TRBV10-3; clone_size: -; j_call: TRBJ1-6; cdr3_aa: CAIRDRGRSPLHF; cdr3_nt: TGTGCCATCCGCGACAGGGGACGTTCACCCCTCCACTTT
d_call: -; v_call: TRBV11-2; clone_size: few; j_call: TRBJ2-3; cdr3_aa: CASSVPEDLPTDTQYF; cdr3_nt: TGTGCCAGCAGCGTCCCTGAAGACCTCCCCACAGATACGCAGTATTTT
d_call: TRBD2; v_call: TRBV29-1; clone_size: -; j_call: TRBJ2-7; cdr3_aa: CSLSGAPYEQYF; cdr3_nt: TGCAGCTTAAGCGGGGCCCCCTACGAGCAGTACTTC
d_call: -; v_call: TRBV7-2; clone_size: -; j_call: TRBJ1-1; cdr3_aa: CASSLSLTGNTEAFF; cdr3_nt: TGTGCCAGCAGCTTATCGTTAACAGGGAACACTGAAGCTTTCTTT
d_call: -; v_call: TRBV7-9; clone_size: few; j_call: TRBJ2-1; cdr3_aa: CASSGGAGEFF; cdr3_nt: TGTGCCAGCAGCGGGGGTGCCGGGGAGTTCTTC
d_call: -; v_call: TRBV19; clone_size: -; j_call: TRBJ1-4; cdr3_aa: CAGSTGREDEKLFF; cdr3_nt: TGTGCCGGTAGTACCGGCAGGGAAGATGAAAAACTGTTTTTT
d_call: -; v_call: TRBV29-1; clone_size: many; j_call: TRBJ2-7; cdr3_aa: CSVEGGQGYEQYF; cdr3_nt: TGCAGCGTCGAGGGGGGCCAGGGCTACGAGCAGTACTTC
d_call: -; v_call: TRBV19; clone_size: -; j_call: TRBJ2-5; cdr3_aa: CASSIAQYQETQYF; cdr3_nt: TGTGCCAGTAGTATAGCACAGTACCAAGAGACCCAGTACTTC
d_call: -; v_call: TRBV14; clone_size: -; j_call: TRBJ2-7; cdr3_aa: CASSQDLGGDEQYF; cdr3_nt: TGTGCCAGCAGCCAGGATCTGGGCGGCGACGAGCAGTACTTC
d_call: -; v_call: TRBV29-1; clone_size: -; j_call: TRBJ2-7; cdr3_aa: CSVVGDAFYEQYF; cdr3_nt: TGCAGCGTGGTGGGGGATGCTTTCTACGAGCAGTACTTC
d_call: -; v_call: TRBV24-1; clone_size: -; j_call: TRBJ1-5; cdr3_aa: CATRDSYSNQPQHF; cdr3_nt: TGTGCCACCAGGGACAGTTATAGCAATCAGCCCCAGCATTTT
d_call: TRBD1; v_call: TRBV6-9; clone_size: -; j_call: TRBJ2-7; cdr3_aa: CASKLSGTGSYEQYF; cdr3_nt: TGTGCCAGTAAGTTATCCGGGACAGGGTCCTACGAGCAGTACTTC
d_call: -; v_call: TRBV7-3; clone_size: -; j_call: TRBJ1-6; cdr3_aa: CASSLTGATPLHF; cdr3_nt: TGTGCCAGCAGCTTAACAGGGGCGACACCCCTCCACTTT
d_call: -; v_call: TRBV20-1; clone_size: -; j_call: TRBJ2-7; cdr3_aa: CSARTGYEQYF; cdr3_nt: TGCAGTGCGCGCACGGGATACGAGCAGTACTTC
d_call: -; v_call: TRBV24-1; clone_size: -; j_call: TRBJ2-2; cdr3_aa: CATSDLFGSGPNTGELFF; cdr3_nt: TGTGCCACCAGTGATTTGTTTGGATCCGGACCGAACACCGGGGAGCTGTTTTTT
d_call: TRBD2; v_call: TRBV24-1; clone_size: once; j_call: TRBJ2-1; cdr3_aa: CATSDPSGGGDNEQFF; cdr3_nt: TGTGCCACCAGTGATCCTAGCGGGGGAGGGGACAATGAGCAGTTCTTC
d_call: -; v_call: TRBV20-1; clone_size: -; j_call: TRBJ2-5; cdr3_aa: CSARDPGEQETQYF; cdr3_nt: TGCAGTGCTAGAGATCCGGGGGAGCAAGAGACCCAGTACTTC
d_call: TRBD1; v_call: TRBV24-1; clone_size: -; j_call: TRBJ1-1; cdr3_aa: CATSDTGLTGTNTEAFF; cdr3_nt: TGTGCCACCAGTGATACTGGGTTGACAGGGACGAACACTGAAGCTTTCTTT
d_call: -; v_call: TRBV7-3; clone_size: -; j_call: TRBJ1-4; cdr3_aa: CASSFDGTNEKLFF; cdr3_nt: TGTGCCAGCAGCTTTGACGGAACTAATGAAAAACTGTTTTTT
d_call: TRBD2; v_call: TRBV7-6; clone_size: many; j_call: TRBJ2-3; cdr3_aa: CASSIIAGGSTDTQYF; cdr3_nt: TGTGCCAGCAGCATCATAGCGGGGGGGAGCACAGATACGCAGTATTTT
d_call: TRBD1; v_call: TRBV7-6; clone_size: few; j_call: TRBJ2-7; cdr3_aa: CASSFSPGQGYEQYF; cdr3_nt: TGTGCCAGCAGCTTCTCTCCGGGACAGGGCTACGAGCAGTACTTC